The rows below give T cell receptor beta chains drawn from one sample of a study of post-analysis software for immune sequencing data. A single record per CDR3 protein comes from TCRdb applying MiXCR to the PCR reads. Of approximately 770,000 distinct CDR3 sequences in the sample, around 42% were seen once. Input material: blood. These TCRs come from a girl aged 10-17 years with multiple sclerosis. Both conserved end residues are part of each CDR3. D genes are given only for firm matches. The listing skips clone size in some rows; elsewhere it reads once, few, many or a size class.

TRBV7-3	TRBJ1-2	.	.	CASSLTSAWDGGYGYTF	TGTGCCAGCAGCTTAACGTCCGCCTGGGACGGGGGATATGGCTACACCTTC
TRBV3-1	TRBJ2-7	TRBD2	.	CASRGGGEQYF	TGTGCCAGCCGGGGGGGCGGCGAGCAGTACTTC
TRBV12-3/TRBV12-4	TRBJ2-3	TRBD1	.	CASRQNRGTAVDTQYF	TGTGCCAGCAGGCAGAACAGGGGGACCGCAGTCGATACGCAGTATTTT
TRBV27	TRBJ2-1	TRBD2	.	CASSNSGRAFLGQFF	TGTGCCAGCAGCAATAGCGGGAGGGCCTTTCTTGGGCAGTTCTTC
TRBV12-3/TRBV12-4	TRBJ2-5	TRBD1	.	CASSARQGRETQYF	TGTGCCAGCAGTGCTAGACAGGGCCGAGAGACCCAGTACTTC
TRBV6-6	TRBJ1-6	.	once	CASSYPPVSYNSPLHF	TGTGCCAGCAGTTACCCACCCGTCTCCTATAATTCACCCCTCCACTTT
TRBV6-1	TRBJ1-2	.	.	CASRRIQERGAKYGYTF	TGTGCCAGCCGAAGGATCCAGGAGAGGGGCGCTAAGTATGGCTACACCTTC
TRBV18	TRBJ1-2	.	.	CASSPTGRGGGGYGYTF	TGTGCCAGCTCACCAACCGGCAGGGGAGGCGGGGGCTATGGCTACACCTTC
TRBV12-3/TRBV12-4	TRBJ1-4	TRBD1	once	CASSHDRGGEKLFF	TGTGCCAGCTCCCACGACAGGGGAGGAGAAAAACTGTTTTTT
TRBV10-3	TRBJ2-3	TRBD2	few	CAISESQNLAGTQYF	TGTGCCATCAGCGAGTCGCAGAATCTAGCGGGTACGCAGTATTTT
TRBV28	TRBJ2-3	TRBD1	.	CASSLDREFTDTQYF	TGTGCCAGCAGTCTCGACAGGGAGTTCACAGATACGCAGTATTTT
TRBV20-1	TRBJ2-7	TRBD1	.	CSARARQGYEQYF	TGCAGTGCTAGAGCTCGACAGGGGTACGAGCAGTACTTC
TRBV28	TRBJ1-5	TRBD1	.	CASSAQGAWNQPQHF	TGTGCCAGCAGTGCACAGGGGGCGTGGAATCAGCCCCAGCATTTT
TRBV27	TRBJ1-1	.	.	CASSLTGSGAVNTEAFF	TGTGCCAGCAGTTTAACTGGGTCAGGGGCGGTGAACACTGAAGCTTTCTTT
TRBV6-6	TRBJ2-7	TRBD1	few	CASSYYGQGINEQYF	TGTGCCAGCAGTTACTACGGACAGGGTATCAACGAGCAGTACTTC
TRBV5-1	TRBJ2-1	.	many	CASSLGAEQFF	TGCGCCAGCAGCTTGGGGGCAGAACAGTTCTTC
TRBV20-1	TRBJ1-4	TRBD1	.	CSARGYRGPLPPNEKLFF	TGCAGTGCTAGGGGTTACAGGGGCCCTCTACCCCCTAATGAAAAACTGTTTTTT
TRBV28	TRBJ1-6	.	.	CASISQSTNSPLHF	TGTGCCAGCATTTCCCAGTCTACTAATTCACCCCTCCACTTT
TRBV9	TRBJ2-1	TRBD2	.	CASDGSGRNEQFF	TGTGCCAGCGACGGTAGCGGGAGGAATGAGCAGTTCTTC
TRBV15	TRBJ2-7	TRBD1	.	CATSRDPTAWDRVNEQYF	TGTGCCACCAGCAGAGACCCAACCGCCTGGGACAGGGTAAACGAGCAGTACTTC
TRBV29-1	TRBJ2-7	.	.	CSVEVRAYEQYF	TGCAGCGTTGAAGTCCGGGCCTACGAGCAGTACTTC
TRBV7-2	TRBJ2-3	.	few	CASSLGSTVDTQYF	TGTGCCAGCAGCTTAGGGTCGACAGTAGATACGCAGTATTTT
TRBV5-1	TRBJ2-1	.	.	CASSSSGVASYNEQFF	TGCGCCAGCAGCTCAAGTGGAGTAGCTTCCTACAATGAGCAGTTCTTC
TRBV20-1	TRBJ2-1	TRBD2	.	CSAGTSGANSYNEQFF	TGCAGTGCCGGGACTAGCGGGGCCAACTCCTACAATGAGCAGTTCTTC
TRBV20-1	TRBJ2-3	TRBD2	.	CSARSLTSGPRTDTQYF	TGCAGTGCTAGATCTCTTACTAGCGGTCCCAGAACAGATACGCAGTATTTT
TRBV9	TRBJ2-1	.	few	CASSVQSSYNEQFF	TGTGCCAGCAGCGTACAGTCCTCCTACAATGAGCAGTTCTTC
TRBV29-1	TRBJ1-4	.	few	CSARLLDEKLFF	TGCAGCGCGAGACTGTTGGATGAAAAACTGTTTTTT
TRBV4-1	TRBJ2-5	.	few	CASSQEGARTQYF	TGCGCCAGCAGCCAAGAAGGTGCTCGGACCCAGTACTTC
TRBV2	TRBJ2-3	.	.	CASTRDGDTQYF	TGTGCCAGCACCAGGGACGGTGATACGCAGTATTTT
TRBV20-1	TRBJ2-3	.	few	CSARDTRGGIGGPTDTQYF	TGCAGCGCTAGAGATACGAGGGGCGGAATAGGCGGCCCCACAGATACGCAGTATTTT
TRBV4-1	TRBJ2-3	.	few	CASSQGGITDTQYF	TGCGCCAGCAGCCAAGGGGGTATCACAGATACGCAGTATTTT
TRBV12-3/TRBV12-4	TRBJ2-3	.	few	CASSLNNQNTQYF	TGTGCCAGCAGTTTGAATAACCAGAATACGCAGTATTTT
TRBV6-5	TRBJ2-3	TRBD2	.	CASSYQAGGMTDTQYF	TGTGCCAGCAGTTACCAAGCGGGAGGGATGACAGATACGCAGTATTTT
TRBV5-6	TRBJ1-1	TRBD1	.	CASSLLTGANTEAFF	TGTGCCAGCAGCCTCCTTACAGGGGCCAACACTGAAGCTTTCTTT
TRBV7-2	TRBJ2-4	TRBD2	.	CASSLGGGRAAENIQYF	TGTGCCAGCAGCTTAGGAGGCGGGAGGGCCGCGGAGAACATTCAGTACTTC
TRBV6-1	TRBJ2-5	TRBD1	.	CASRPTYPGQDWETQYF	TGTGCCAGCAGGCCCACTTACCCGGGACAGGATTGGGAGACCCAGTACTTC
TRBV13	TRBJ2-5	.	.	CASSFNDREAQYF	TGTGCCAGCAGCTTCAATGACAGGGAGGCCCAGTACTTC
TRBV9	TRBJ2-7	.	few	CASSPLGGPSSYEQYF	TGTGCCAGCAGTCCGTTGGGGGGGCCTAGCTCCTACGAGCAGTACTTC